This T cell receptor beta chain came from a study of cytomegalovirus exposure and HLA in healthy donors. Turning to this clone: Its matching antigen is unknown.

Germline V gene data show CDR1 as SNHLY and CDR2 as FYNNEI. CDR3 size: 14 residues. V lost 5 bases and J lost 2; bases outside the gene matches: 4. Study results and limitations: In vitro, a few CMV-associated chains proved specific for CMV antigens.

The study ran its PCR with 60 Vbeta and 13 Jbeta primers. Produced via immunoSEQ multiplex PCR; TCRdb's table is partial and in-frame only. Among roughly 120,000 clones listed, about 72% were seen once. This clonotype was obtained from a man aged 25-45 years in good health and CMV-seropositive. This sequence joins TRBV2 and TRBJ2-3; 7 bases align to TRBD2. Sequencing input: PBMCs. The CDR3 DNA sequence: TGTGCCAGCAGTCGGGGGGAAGCCACAGATACGCAGTATTTT. Protein product: CASSRGEATDTQYF.